The next 9 T cell receptor beta chains were all read from a single sample in a study of cytomegalovirus exposure and HLA in healthy donors. Vbeta (60) and Jbeta (13) primers were used in the PCR. Assay: immunoSEQ multiplex PCR; the TCRdb copy retains only in-frame clones and omits some. The sample includes some 96,000 clones, about 80% of them seen just once. The specimen was PBMCs. These receptors all stem from a man between 35 and 55 years old in good health and CMV-seronegative.

V usage is TRBV5-1 and J usage is TRBJ2-3; 7 bases align to TRBD1. The CDR3 is made up of 15 amino acids. Germline-derived CDR1 and CDR2 are SGHRS and YFSETQ. Unmatched junction bases numbered 7, after V lost 4 bases and J lost 2 bases. CDR3 DNA: TGCGCCAGCAGCCCGGGACAGACCGACACAGATACGCAGTATTTT. This translates into CASSPGQTDTDTQYF.

As DNA, the CDR3 is TGTGCCAGCAGCTTAGGGCTTTTAAGCAATCAGCCCCAGCATTTT. Its protein product is CASSLGLLSNQPQHF. The V call is TRBV7-2, the J call TRBJ1-5; D uncertain. The V and J ends lost 1 base and 1 base respectively, with 8 bases between them. Germline CDR1 reads SGHTA; CDR2 reads FQGNSA. The CDR3 consists of 15 residues. The variable domain in full, with the rest retrieved from reference TRBV7-2 and TRBJ1-5, is GAGVSQSPSNKVTEKGKDVELRCDPISGHTALYWYRQSLGQGLEFLIYFQGNSAPDKSGLPSDRFSAERTGGSVSTLTIQRTQQEDSAVYLCASSLGLLSNQPQHFGDGTRLSIL.

The chain joins TRBV4-2 to TRBJ2-1; TRBD2 agrees at 8 bases. Trimming took 10 bases from V and 2 from J; bases not matched to a gene: 10. Germline CDR1 is LGHNA and CDR2 is YNFKEQ. This CDR3 is built from 15 residues. The CDR3 here is CATKPSGSAYNEQFF. DNA of the CDR3: TGTGCCACCAAGCCAAGCGGGAGCGCCTACAATGAGCAGTTCTTC.

This chain uses TRBV9 with TRBJ2-7; 13 bases fit TRBD2. V trimming: 4 bases; J trimming: 0 bases; junction bases outside the gene matches: 4. The CDR3 runs 16 residues. Germline CDR1 reads SGDLS; CDR2 reads YYNGEE. CDR3 residues: CASSPGTSGDSYEQYF. The CDR3, as DNA: TGTGCCAGCAGCCCAGGGACTAGCGGGGACTCCTACGAGCAGTACTTC.

The CDR3 region has the DNA TGTGCCAGCAGCTCAGGACTAGCGGGAACCTACGAGCAGTACTTC. Its protein is CASSSGLAGTYEQYF. The chain carries TRBV7-2 and TRBJ2-5, with 12 bases aligning to TRBD2. The DNA matches TRBJ2-7 better at its end, which makes the J call doubtful. Germline V gene sequence: CDR1 SGHTA, CDR2 FQGNSA. CDR3 length equals 15 residues.

The chain employs TRBV30 and TRBJ1-6; 9 nucleotides line up with TRBD1. Trimming removed 4 bases from V and 7 bases from J; junction bases left unmatched: 8. The CDR3 is 15 residues long. Germline V gene sequence: CDR1 GTSNPN, CDR2 SVGIG (reference sequence). This chain's CDR3 is CAWNLQGARNSPLHF. CDR3 DNA: TGTGCCTGGAACCTACAGGGGGCAAGGAATTCACCCCTCCACTTT.

The chain has TRBV5-8 and TRBJ1-5, with a tentative D call TRBD1 (6 bases). This CDR3 spans 17 amino acids. With 4 bases removed from V and 2 bases from J, the gap between germline ends came to 19 bases. Germline V gene lookup returns CDR1 SGHTS and CDR2 YDEGEE. CDR3 residues: CASSRLGGGRGNQPQHF. The DNA for the CDR3 is TGTGCCAGCAGCCGCCTGGGGGGGGGCCGGGGCAATCAGCCCCAGCATTTT.

The chain employs TRBV4-1 and TRBJ2-5; 10 positions agree with TRBD2. V dropped 4 bases and J dropped 5; count of bases not matched to a gene: 7. Germline V gene lookup returns CDR1 MGHRA and CDR2 YSYEKL. This CDR3 spans 15 amino acids. The CDR3 DNA reads as TGCGCCAGCAGCCGCAGGCTAGCGGGGGCCGAGACCCAGTACTTC. It translates to CASSRRLAGAETQYF.

The rearrangement links TRBV29-1 to TRBJ1-5; tentative D call: TRBD1 (6 bases). The CDR3 loop spans 13 amino acids. Trimming took 4 bases from V and 7 from J, leaving 14 bases between them. Germline-derived CDR1 and CDR2 are SQVTM and ANQGSEA. DNA for the CDR3: TGCAGCGTTGGGGGATACAGGGACCAGCCCCAGCATTTT. Translating gives CSVGGYRDQPQHF.